Below, 8 T cell receptor beta chains from the same sample are listed, as sequenced in a study of read filtering for tumor transcriptome and immune sequencing. Molecular barcoded adaptors covering alpha/delta and beta/gamma chains were used on 400 ng RNA. TCRdb ran MiXCR on the reads and lists one entry per CDR3 protein. The profile shows roughly 25,000 distinct CDR3 sequences, 13% to 15% of them singletons. Sequenced input: a population of CD138-negative cells sorted from bone marrow. The receptors derive from a donor aged 40 or over with multiple myeloma.

The V gene is TRBV18, the J gene TRBJ1-1, with 8 bases identical to TRBD1. The CDR3 totals 17 residues. Germline V lookup: CDR1 KGHSH, CDR2 LQKENI. Germline trimming cut 3 bases from V and 0 bases from J; bases unmatched to any gene: 9. CDR3 sequence (DNA): TGTGCCAGCTCACCCCTACCCCAGGGGGCGGTGAACACTGAAGCTTTCTTT. Encoded protein: CASSPLPQGAVNTEAFF.

Concerning this clonotype itself: At one end, the junction sequence differs from germline, possibly due to a read error. The V and J genes are TRBV29-1 and TRBJ2-3; D possibly corresponds to TRBD1 (5 bases). This CDR3 contains 11 residues. CDR1 SQVTM and CDR2 ANQGSEA come from the germline V gene. The CDR3 bases are TGCAGCGTAAAAACGACAGAAACGCAGTATTTT. Translated, it gives CSVKTTETQYF.

This clonotype was seen many times. This sequence joins TRBV4-1 and TRBJ2-1; D may be TRBD1 (6 bases). Germline CDR1 is MGHRA and CDR2 is YSYEKL. The CDR3 covers 14 residues. V was trimmed by 4 bases and J by 5 bases, leaving 12 bases between them. The CDR3: CASSRGPTNNEQFF. The CDR3 nucleotides are TGCGCCAGCAGCCGGGGGCCCACCAACAATGAGCAGTTCTTC.

This clonotype was observed at least ten times. V is TRBV29-1 and J is TRBJ2-1, with 8 bases identical to TRBD1. Germline V lookup: CDR1 SQVTM, CDR2 ANQGSEA. There are 14 residues in the CDR3. V lost 4 bases, J lost 6 bases, and 8 bases stayed unmatched. The CDR3 protein is CSVVSQGGFNEQFF. CDR3 sequence (DNA): TGCAGCGTTGTTTCACAGGGGGGTTTCAATGAGCAGTTCTTC.

This clonotype came up many times. The chain has TRBV6-2 or TRBV6-3 and TRBJ2-7; no firm D call. Germline assignment: CDR1 MNHEY and CDR2 SVGEGT. The CDR3 extends over 12 amino acids. The germline V and J ends were trimmed by 2 bases and 2 bases, with 4 bases remaining between them. The CDR3 DNA follows: TGTGCCAGCAGTTACCTTACCTACGAGCAGTACTTC. This sequence encodes CASSYLTYEQYF.

This clonotype was picked up many times. The V gene is TRBV11-2, the J gene TRBJ2-5, with D possibly called TRBD1 or TRBD2 (5 bases each). V lost 3 bases and J 4 bases, leaving 9 bases between the germline ends. Germline values: CDR1 SGHAT, CDR2 FQNNGV. The CDR3 runs 13 residues. Here the CDR3 reads CASSFGTGETQYF. Here the CDR3 DNA reads TGTGCCAGCAGCTTTGGGACGGGAGAGACCCAGTACTTC.

The table lists this clonotype with many counts. V is TRBV12-3 or TRBV12-4 and J is TRBJ1-1; 7 bases match TRBD1. The CDR3 has 12 residues. V dropped 6 bases and J dropped 4; count of bases not matched to a gene: 2. The CDR3 region is CASSPGGTEAFF. The CDR3 DNA reads as TGTGCCAGCAGCCCAGGGGGCACTGAAGCTTTCTTT.

This clonotype was detected only a few times. A single base separates this from a much larger clone, so it may be a read error. The CDR3 DNA reads as TGCAGCTTCCTGCCCGGCGCCTGGGAGACCCAGTACTTC. Translation: CSFLPGAWETQYF. The chain employs TRBV29-1 and TRBJ2-5; D is ambiguous. Germline values: CDR1 SQVTM, CDR2 ANQGSEA. Trimming stripped 8 bases from V and 5 bases from J, with 18 bases between. The CDR3 runs 13 residues.